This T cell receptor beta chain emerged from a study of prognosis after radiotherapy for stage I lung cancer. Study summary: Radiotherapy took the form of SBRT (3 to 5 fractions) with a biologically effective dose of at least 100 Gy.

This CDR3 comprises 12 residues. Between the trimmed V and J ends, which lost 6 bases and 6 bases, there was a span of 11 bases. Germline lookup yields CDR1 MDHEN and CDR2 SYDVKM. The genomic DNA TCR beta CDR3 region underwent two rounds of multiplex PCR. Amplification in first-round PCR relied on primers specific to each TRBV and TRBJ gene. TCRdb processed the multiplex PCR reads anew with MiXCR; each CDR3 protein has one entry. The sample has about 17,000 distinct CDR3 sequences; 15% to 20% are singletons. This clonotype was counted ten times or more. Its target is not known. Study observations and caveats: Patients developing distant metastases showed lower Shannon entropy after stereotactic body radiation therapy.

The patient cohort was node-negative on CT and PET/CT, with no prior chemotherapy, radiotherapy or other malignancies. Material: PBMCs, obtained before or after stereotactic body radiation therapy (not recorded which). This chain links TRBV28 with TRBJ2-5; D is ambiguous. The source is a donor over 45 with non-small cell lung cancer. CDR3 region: CASRPSSQTQYF. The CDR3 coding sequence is TGTGCCAGCAGGCCCAGCTCTCAGACCCAGTACTTC.